The subject of this entry is one T cell receptor (beta chain). Its cognate antigen is unknown. Additional DNA sequences in this sample encode the identical CDR3. These data come from a study of beta chain features in type 1 diabetes. Study results and limitations: HLA effects on TCRB rearrangement stayed unresolved here. VDJ junctions in type 1 diabetes patients carried more deletions and fewer insertions. PCR, the amplification step, might favor shorter templates, equally in patients and controls. Significant though moderate, a shortening of TCRB CDR3s appeared in all four CD4+ subsets of Type 1 diabetes patients.

Germline CDR1 reads SGHRS; CDR2 reads YFSETQ. Between the trimmed V and J ends, which lost 0 bases and 4 bases, there was a span of 3 bases. CDR3 size: 12 residues. Expressed TCRB transcripts were sequenced, since all the RNA that had been isolated was reverse transcribed. TCRdb's table, derived via immunoSEQ multiplex PCR, lists solely in-frame clones and lacks some. This sample has about 280,000 clones, with approximately 16% found just once. Using CD45RO/CCR7/CD25/CD127/CD95/CD27, CD4+ naive, central memory, regulatory and stem cell-like memory cells were sorted. The clonotype comes from a man younger than 35 with type 1 diabetes. The chain carries TRBV5-1 and TRBJ2-3; D call uncertain. Sequenced: naive CD4+ T cells from blood. In DNA, the CDR3 is TGCGCCAGCAGCTTGGCCTCAGATACGCAGTATTTT. The encoded protein is CASSLASDTQYF. The whole variable domain, remainder taken from reference TRBV5-1 and TRBJ2-3, is KAGVTQTPRYLIKTRGQQVTLSCSPISGHRSVSWYQQTPGQGLQFLFEYFSETQRNKGNFPGRFSGRQFSNSRSEMNVSTLELGDSALYLCASSLASDTQYFGPGTRLTVL.